Listed below are T cell receptor beta chains from one sample, sequenced in a study of T cells in Graves' hyperthyroidism and ophthalmopathy. TCRdb re-derived calls from the multiplex PCR reads in MiXCR, one entry per CDR3 protein. Counted here are some 380,000 distinct CDR3 sequences, approximately 13% occurring once; the ten biggest clones make up under 25%. The specimen was blood. The receptors here all came from a man aged 25-40 years with Graves' hyperthyroidism that later progressed to Graves' ophthalmopathy. Each CDR3 is given with its conserved first and last residue. Each record gives: CDR3 protein, CDR3 DNA, J gene, D gene, clone size, CDR3 length, V gene. D genes are given only for firm matches. Clone size appears in some rows only: once, few, many, or a class for an expanded clone.

CDR3: CSARDGLRISNQPQHF
DNA: TGCAGTGCTCGGGACGGCCTACGGATAAGCAATCAGCCCCAGCATTTT
J: TRBJ1-5
D: NA
size: NA
length: 16
V: TRBV20-1

CDR3: CASSRMGTEAFF
DNA: TGTGCCAGCAGCCGAATGGGAACTGAAGCTTTCTTT
J: TRBJ1-1
D: NA
size: NA
length: 12
V: TRBV13

CDR3: CASSQARSSYEQYF
DNA: TGTGCCAGCAGCCAAGCCAGGAGCTCCTACGAGCAGTACTTC
J: TRBJ2-7
D: NA
size: NA
length: 14
V: TRBV13

CDR3: CASMTSGGAAYNEQFF
DNA: TGTGCCAGCATGACTAGCGGGGGGGCGGCCTACAATGAGCAGTTCTTC
J: TRBJ2-1
D: TRBD2
size: many
length: 16
V: TRBV6-1

CDR3: CASSTGTDSNQPQHF
DNA: TGTGCCAGCAGTACCGGGACAGATAGCAATCAGCCCCAGCATTTT
J: TRBJ1-5
D: TRBD1
size: many
length: 15
V: TRBV6-1

CDR3: CASGLVAGGRLGWETQYF
DNA: TGTGCTAGTGGTTTGGTAGCGGGGGGGCGGCTTGGATGGGAGACCCAGTACTTC
J: TRBJ2-5
D: TRBD2
size: many
length: 18
V: TRBV12-5

CDR3: CISWGGSSEQFF
DNA: TGCATCTCGTGGGGGGGGTCCAGTGAGCAGTTCTTC
J: TRBJ2-1
D: TRBD2
size: NA
length: 12
V: TRBV29-1

CDR3: CSAIGQPSGNTIYF
DNA: TGCAGTGCTATTGGACAGCCCTCTGGAAACACCATATATTTT
J: TRBJ1-3
D: NA
size: few
length: 14
V: TRBV20-1

CDR3: CASSTGTSGYTF
DNA: TGTGCCAGCAGTACCGGGACGAGCGGCTACACCTTC
J: TRBJ1-2
D: NA
size: many
length: 12
V: TRBV12-3/TRBV12-4

CDR3: CAISAREGTDTQYF
DNA: TGTGCCATCAGTGCCCGGGAGGGCACAGATACGCAGTATTTT
J: TRBJ2-3
D: TRBD2
size: NA
length: 14
V: TRBV10-3

CDR3: CASSPWTGTNGYTF
DNA: TGTGCCAGCAGTCCGTGGACAGGGACTAATGGCTACACCTTC
J: TRBJ1-2
D: TRBD1
size: many
length: 14
V: TRBV12-3/TRBV12-4

CDR3: CASSSHSYNEQFF
DNA: TGTGCCAGCAGCTCCCACTCCTACAATGAGCAGTTCTTC
J: TRBJ2-1
D: NA
size: NA
length: 13
V: TRBV7-3

CDR3: CASRHTSGGYNEQFF
DNA: TGTGCCAGCAGGCATACTAGCGGGGGGTACAATGAGCAGTTCTTC
J: TRBJ2-1
D: TRBD2
size: NA
length: 15
V: TRBV12-3/TRBV12-4

CDR3: CSARGVVTGGTEAFF
DNA: TGCAGTGCTAGAGGAGTGGTAACAGGAGGCACTGAAGCTTTCTTT
J: TRBJ1-1
D: NA
size: NA
length: 15
V: TRBV20-1

CDR3: CASSTRRYGYTF
DNA: TGTGCCAGCAGTACCCGACGGTATGGCTACACCTTC
J: TRBJ1-2
D: NA
size: many
length: 12
V: TRBV28